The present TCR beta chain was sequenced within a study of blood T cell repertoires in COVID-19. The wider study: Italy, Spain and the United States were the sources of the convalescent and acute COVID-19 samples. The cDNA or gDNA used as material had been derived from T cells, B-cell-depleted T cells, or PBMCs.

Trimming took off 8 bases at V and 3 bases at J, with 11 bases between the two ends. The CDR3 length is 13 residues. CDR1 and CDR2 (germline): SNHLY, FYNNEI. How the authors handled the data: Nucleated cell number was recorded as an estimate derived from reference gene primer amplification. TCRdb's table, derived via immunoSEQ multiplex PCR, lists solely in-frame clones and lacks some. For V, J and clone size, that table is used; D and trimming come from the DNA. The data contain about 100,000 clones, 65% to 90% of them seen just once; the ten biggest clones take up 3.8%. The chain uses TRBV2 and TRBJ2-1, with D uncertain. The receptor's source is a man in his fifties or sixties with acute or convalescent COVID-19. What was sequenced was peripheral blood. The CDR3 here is CASGGRNYNEQFF. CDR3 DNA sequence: TGTGCCAGCGGCGGCCGGAACTACAATGAGCAGTTCTTC. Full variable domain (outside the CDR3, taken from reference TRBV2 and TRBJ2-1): EPEVTQTPSHQVTQMGQEVILRCVPISNHLYFYWYRQILGQKVEFLVSFYNNEISEKSEIFDDQFSVERPDGSNFTLKIRSTKLEDSAMYFCASGGRNYNEQFFGPGTRLTVL.